The 25 T cell receptor beta chains reported below all come from one sample, sequenced in a study of T-cell reconstitution after alpha-beta-depleted transplantation in children (dated by TCRdb to the mid-2010s). Preparation of the library involved PCR. Sequencing was performed on an Illumina HiSeq 2500. Molecular barcoding was employed in the preparation of TCR libraries, with unique molecular identifiers being used to normalize TCRbeta repertoire quantification. The public reads were quality trimmed at Q25 with fastp and then assembled into clones with MiXCR by TCRdb, keeping productive beta chains. Rows are combined by CDR3 protein, so each entry shows the most common genes and DNA. Present in this sample are about 210,000 distinct CDR3 sequences, approximately 17% of which were seen just once. The top ten clonotypes cover around two fifths of the sample. The treatment or condition label of this sample denotes: allogeneic hematopoietic cell transplantation with graft depleted of TCRalphabeta T cells and CD19 B cells.

The sequencing here drew on PBMCs, mostly from graft donor cells, taken 360 days after TCRalphabeta/CD19-depleted stem cell transplant. These receptor sequences come from a male patient between 2 and 10 years old who had a stem cell transplant for acute lymphoblastic leukemia, so the T cells may come from the graft donor.

The chain employs TRBV27 and TRBJ2-2; 11 bases agree with TRBD2. The CDR3 loop spans 17 amino acids. Germline V lookup: CDR1 MNHEY, CDR2 SMNVEV (reference sequence). Trimming took 5 bases from V and 5 from J; bases not matched to a gene: 10. This chain's CDR3 is CASSPLAGGMRTGELFF. Written as DNA, the CDR3 is TGTGCCAGCAGTCCATTAGCGGGGGGGATGCGGACCGGGGAGCTGTTTTTT.

This clonotype was seen a handful of times. The genes are TRBV10-3 and TRBJ1-1, with a weak D call TRBD1 (6 bases). Between the trimmed V and J ends, which lost 5 bases and 1 base, there was a span of 8 bases. There are 13 residues in the CDR3. CDR1 is ENHRY and CDR2 is SYGVKD in the germline V gene. DNA of the CDR3: TGTGCCATCAGTCCGACAGGGAACACTGAAGCTTTCTTT. Encoded protein: CAISPTGNTEAFF.

This clonotype was picked up a small number of times. The chain has TRBV5-5 and TRBJ2-7; D gene ambiguous. Per germline, CDR1 SGHKS and CDR2 YYEKEE (reference sequence). The CDR3 spans 13 residues. V lost 3 bases and J lost 0, with 7 bases in between. The CDR3 nucleotides read TGTGCCAGCAGCTCCACAGACTCCTACGAGCAGTACTTC. It specifies CASSSTDSYEQYF.

The chain uses TRBV3-1 and TRBJ2-7; the match to TRBD2 covers 11 bases. The CDR3 consists of 11 residues. Germline V gives CDR1 LGHDT, CDR2 YNNKEL (reference sequence). With V trimmed by 8 bases and J by 12 bases, 6 bases remained unmatched. For the CDR3, the DNA is TGTGCCAGCTCACTAGCGGGAGAATTGTACTTC. Protein sequence: CASSLAGELYF.

This clonotype was picked up many times. The DNA for the CDR3 is TGTGCCAGCAGCCCCCGGGGAGGCGAAGGGGGGTCATCAACTCTGGAGAACACCATATATTTT. Translation gives CASSPRGGEGGSSTLENTIYF. V usage is TRBV7-6 and J usage is TRBJ1-3; tentatively, D is TRBD1 (6 bases). The V gene lost 5 bases and the J gene lost 7 bases, with 36 bases spanning the gap. The CDR3 extends over 21 amino acids. Germline V gene data show CDR1 as SGHVS and CDR2 as FNYEAQ.

At least ten counts were recorded for this clonotype. This chain uses TRBV29-1 with TRBJ1-3; no clear D gene. CDR3 length equals 13 residues. Germline CDR1 reads SQVTM; CDR2 reads ANQGSEA. V lost 4 bases and J 3 bases, leaving 10 bases between the germline ends. CDR3 DNA: TGCAGCGTTGTTGACCTCTTTGGAAACACCATATATTTT. Residues: CSVVDLFGNTIYF.

V and J are TRBV5-1 and TRBJ1-2; D is undetermined. Deletions cut 1 base from V and 0 bases from J, with 7 bases between. CDR1 and CDR2 (germline): SGHRS, YFSETQ. CDR3 length: 14 residues. The CDR3: CASSLRAANYGYTF. The CDR3 DNA follows: TGCGCCAGCAGCTTGAGGGCAGCTAACTATGGCTACACCTTC.

This clonotype was observed many times. The J gene is TRBJ2-3, the V gene TRBV7-6, with 9 bases identical to TRBD1. The V segment lost 5 bases and the J segment 1 base; nucleotides outside the gene matches: 7. This CDR3 comprises 16 residues. The germline gives CDR1 SGHVS, CDR2 FNYEAQ. The CDR3 DNA follows: TGTGCCAGCAGCACCCGGACAGGGGAGGGCACAGATACGCAGTATTTT. This translates into CASSTRTGEGTDTQYF.

This clonotype was found many times. The rearrangement links TRBV7-3 to TRBJ1-1, with D unclear. V was pared by 1 base and J by 7 bases, with 10 bases between. Germline-derived CDR1 and CDR2 are SGHTA and FQGTGA. The CDR3 is 13 amino acids. The CDR3 spells CASSLNPDGEAFF. The CDR3 DNA reads as TGTGCCAGCAGCTTAAATCCGGACGGTGAAGCTTTCTTT.

The chain combines TRBV5-1 with TRBJ2-1; a possible D gene is TRBD1 (5 bases). The CDR3 runs 11 residues. Germline V CDR1 and CDR2: SGHRS, YFSETQ. V gave up 4 bases and J gave up 6 bases, with 5 bases separating them. Here the CDR3 reads CASSDSNEQFF. The CDR3 nucleotides are TGCGCCAGCAGCGACAGCAATGAGCAGTTCTTC.

This clonotype appeared many times. This chain uses TRBV20-1 with TRBJ1-1; TRBD1 might be the D (6 bases). The V and J ends lost 3 bases and 3 bases respectively, with 11 bases between them. The CDR3 is 13 residues long. Germline CDR1 and CDR2: DFQATT and SNEGSKA (reference sequence). CDR3 protein: CSASFEGDTEAFF. Written as DNA, the CDR3 is TGCAGTGCTAGTTTCGAGGGGGACACTGAAGCTTTCTTT.

This clonotype was seen a handful of times. This chain's CDR3 is CASSLGGAYNEQFF. CDR3 sequence (DNA): TGCGCCAGCAGCTTGGGAGGGGCCTACAATGAGCAGTTCTTC. This chain connects TRBV5-1 to TRBJ2-1; D possibly matches TRBD1 or TRBD2 (5 bases each). Trimming left V 0 bases short and J 2 bases short, with 6 bases between. The length of the CDR3 is 14 residues. CDR1 and CDR2 from the germline V gene are SGHRS and YFSETQ.

This clonotype was found a few times. The gene calls are TRBV29-1 and TRBJ1-2; D unclear. The V end lost 7 bases, the J end lost 2 bases, and 14 bases lay between the germline ends. This CDR3 region has 13 residues. CDR1 SQVTM and CDR2 ANQGSEA come from the germline V gene. Written as DNA, the CDR3 is TGCAGCGCAGAATCGGGCCTGAACTATGGCTACACCTTC. It specifies CSAESGLNYGYTF. The variable domain in full, with the rest retrieved from reference TRBV29-1 and TRBJ1-2, is SAVISQKPSRDICQRGTSLTIQCQVDSQVTMMFWYRQQPGQSLTLIATANQGSEATYESGFVIDKFPISRPNLTFSTLTVSNMSPEDSSIYLCSAESGLNYGYTFGSGTRLTVV.

This clonotype has just a few counts. The chain is built from TRBV27 and TRBJ2-3; D not certain. Germline assignment: CDR1 MNHEY and CDR2 SMNVEV (reference sequence). The CDR3 extends over 16 amino acids. Trimming left V 2 bases short and J 0 bases short, with 12 bases between. CDR3 DNA sequence: TGTGCCAGCAGTTTAGGGGTCCTTTCTAGCACAGATACGCAGTATTTT. As protein: CASSLGVLSSTDTQYF.

The rearrangement links TRBV10-3 to TRBJ1-2; possible D gene TRBD1, 6 bases. There are 14 residues in the CDR3. The germline gives CDR1 ENHRY, CDR2 SYGVKD. V was clipped by 3 bases and J by 0 bases, with 8 bases between them. In DNA form, the CDR3 reads TGTGCCATCAGTGAAGAGGGGGCTAACTATGGCTACACCTTC. Its protein product is CAISEEGANYGYTF.

The J gene is TRBJ2-1, the V gene TRBV10-2; D perhaps matches TRBD2 (5 bases). This CDR3 is built from 13 residues. Germline V gene sequence: CDR1 WSHSY, CDR2 SAAADI. V was clipped by 4 bases and J by 3 bases, with 7 bases between them. The CDR3 protein is CASSGGNYNEQFF. CDR3 DNA: TGCGCCAGCAGTGGAGGGAACTACAATGAGCAGTTCTTC.

The rearrangement links TRBV7-8 to TRBJ2-7; possible D gene TRBD1, 5 bases. V lost 5 bases and J lost 2, with 22 bases in between. The CDR3 covers 17 residues. Germline V gives CDR1 SGHVS, CDR2 FQNEAQ. The CDR3 DNA follows: TGTGCCAGCAGCCCCTGGCGCTCAGGGTCCCTTACCTACGAGCAGTACTTC. It is translated as CASSPWRSGSLTYEQYF.

This clonotype was seen a few times. The rearrangement joins TRBV5-1 to TRBJ2-2; D not resolved. The CDR3 is made up of 12 amino acids. Trimming cost V 5 bases and J 4 bases, with 6 bases left between them. CDR1 and CDR2 from the germline V gene are SGHRS and YFSETQ. In DNA form, the CDR3 reads TGCGCCAGCAGACTTGGCACCGGGGAGCTGTTTTTT. The encoded protein is CASRLGTGELFF. The complete variable domain, with remaining parts taken from reference TRBV5-1 and TRBJ2-2, reads KAGVTQTPRYLIKTRGQQVTLSCSPISGHRSVSWYQQTPGQGLQFLFEYFSETQRNKGNFPGRFSGRQFSNSRSEMNVSTLELGDSALYLCASRLGTGELFFGEGSRLTVL.

Only a few counts were recorded for this clonotype. This chain connects TRBV18 to TRBJ2-7; D is possibly TRBD1 or TRBD2 (6 bases each). The CDR3 is 16 residues long. The ends were cut back, 1 base at V and 5 bases at J, with 18 bases in the middle. Germline CDR1 KGHSH, CDR2 LQKENI. CDR3 DNA: TGTGCCAGCTCACCACTTGGAGGGGCAGGGGCCGACGAGCAGTACTTC. Encoded protein: CASSPLGGAGADEQYF.

In its sample, this clonotype was seen once. The rearrangement uses TRBV12-3 or TRBV12-4 and TRBJ1-5, with a possible D match to TRBD1 (6 bases). The V and J ends lost 6 bases and 11 bases respectively, with 20 bases between them. CDR3 length equals 14 residues. The CDR3 DNA reads TGTGCCAGCAGCCGGACAGCCGCGGATCTGTCCCAGCATTTT. This gives the protein CASSRTAADLSQHF.

This clonotype was seen only a few times. This chain connects TRBV6-1 to TRBJ2-3; a weak D match, TRBD1 (5 bases). Germline lookup yields CDR1 MNHNS and CDR2 SASEGT. The CDR3 spans 16 residues. V was clipped by 7 bases and J by 0 bases, with 17 bases between them. For the CDR3, the DNA is TGTGCCAGCAAAGACAGTGCCATCTCTAGCACAGATACGCAGTATTTT. The encoded protein is CASKDSAISSTDTQYF.

In its sample, this clonotype was seen a few times. The chain recombines TRBV6-1 with TRBJ1-5, with 10 nucleotides matching TRBD1. Trimming at V came to 5 bases and at J to 6 bases, leaving 19 bases not matched to a gene. The CDR3 runs 19 residues. Germline V gene data show CDR1 as MNHNS and CDR2 as SASEGT. The DNA for the CDR3 is TGTGCCAGCAGTCCTTTAAAACCTACTCGGACAGGGGGAGGTCAGCCCCAGCATTTT. Translating it yields CASSPLKPTRTGGGQPQHF.

This clonotype was seen more than once but under ten times. The V and J genes are TRBV7-2 and TRBJ2-3, with D uncertain. The CDR3 totals 15 residues. Germline V gene sequence: CDR1 SGHTA, CDR2 FQGNSA. The V and J ends lost 3 bases and 0 bases respectively, with 10 bases between them. This chain's CDR3 is CASSLTRLSTDTQYF. The DNA for the CDR3 is TGTGCCAGCAGCTTGACGAGACTGAGCACAGATACGCAGTATTTT.

This clonotype was observed at least ten times. V is TRBV5-8 and J is TRBJ2-5; 12 bases align to TRBD1. V lost 5 bases, J lost 4 bases, and 6 bases stayed unmatched. The length of the CDR3 is 15 residues. Germline V gene data show CDR1 as SGHTS and CDR2 as YDEGEE. The CDR3 bases are TGTGCCAGCAGACCGGGACAGGGGGCTGTAGAGACCCAGTACTTC. Residues: CASRPGQGAVETQYF.

V usage is TRBV24-1 and J usage is TRBJ2-1, with 9 bases aligning to TRBD1. This CDR3 spans 13 amino acids. Germline CDR1 is KGHDR and CDR2 is SFDVKD. After removal of 10 bases from V and 9 bases from J, the junction contained 9 bases not matched to a gene. The CDR3 sequence: CATKDRGLGEQFF. CDR3 nucleotides: TGTGCCACTAAGGACAGGGGCCTGGGTGAGCAGTTCTTC.